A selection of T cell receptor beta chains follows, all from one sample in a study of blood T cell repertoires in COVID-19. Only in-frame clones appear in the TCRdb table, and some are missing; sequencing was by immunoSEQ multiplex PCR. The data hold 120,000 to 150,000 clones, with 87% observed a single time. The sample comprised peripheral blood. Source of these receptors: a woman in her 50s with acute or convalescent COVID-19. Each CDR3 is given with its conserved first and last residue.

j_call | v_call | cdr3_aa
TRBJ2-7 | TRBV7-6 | CASSLGLAGLYEQYF
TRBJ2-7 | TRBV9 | CASSVGQSTYEQYF
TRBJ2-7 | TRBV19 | CASSMDSFYEQYF
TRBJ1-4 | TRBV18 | CASSPTLQATNEKLFF
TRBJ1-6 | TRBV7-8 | CASSLAWGRDNSPLHF
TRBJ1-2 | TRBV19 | CASSIGWTANGYTF
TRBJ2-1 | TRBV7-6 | CASSRYLAGGARDEQFF
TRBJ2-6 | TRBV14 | CASSPRAQAGAGANVLTF
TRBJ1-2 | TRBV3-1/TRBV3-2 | CASSQAPRQINYGYTF
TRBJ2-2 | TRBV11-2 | CASSHPRDTGELFF
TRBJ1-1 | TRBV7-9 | CASSLQGLGTEAFF
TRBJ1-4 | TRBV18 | CASSPQSTTNEKLFF
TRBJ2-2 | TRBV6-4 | CASSDRWSQANTGELFF
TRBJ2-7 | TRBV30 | CAWSVTTGGEQYF
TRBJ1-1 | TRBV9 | CASSVLPPTEAFF
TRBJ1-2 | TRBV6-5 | CASSRVLDSGGYTF
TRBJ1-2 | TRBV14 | CASSQDRVPGGYTF
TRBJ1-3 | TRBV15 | CATSREFGVQGHGNTIYF
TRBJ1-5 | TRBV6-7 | CASSYSRPGLNQPQHF
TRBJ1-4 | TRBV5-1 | CASSAGTPRNEKLFF
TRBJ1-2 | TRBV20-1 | CSAPNYGYTF
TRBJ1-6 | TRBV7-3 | CASSPYPRDLNSPLHF
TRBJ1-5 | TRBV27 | CASSLWENQPQHF
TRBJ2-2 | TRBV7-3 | CASSRQGTTGELFF
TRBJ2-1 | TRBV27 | CASSSGTSGVPSYNEQFF
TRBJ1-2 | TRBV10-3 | CAYRTGAGYTF
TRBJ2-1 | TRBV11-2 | CASSLVSGVNEQFF
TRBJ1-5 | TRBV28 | CASSPAGDFQPQHF
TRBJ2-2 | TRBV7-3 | CASSLSNTGELFF
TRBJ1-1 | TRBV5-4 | CASSLVTGLVTEAFF
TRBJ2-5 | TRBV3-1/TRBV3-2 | CASSQGLLAAKETQYF
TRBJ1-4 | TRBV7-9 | CASSLYRVLNEKLFF
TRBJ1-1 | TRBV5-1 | CASSSIHRPGSEGRMTEAFF
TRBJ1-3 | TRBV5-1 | CASSLGQDSGNTIYF
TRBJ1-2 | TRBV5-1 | CASSFDGYTF